This entry lists 28 T cell receptor beta chains sequenced from one sample in a study of blood T cell repertoires in COVID-19. The repertoire was sequenced with immunoSEQ multiplex PCR; TCRdb's copy has only in-frame clones and lacks some. The sample lists about 220,000 clones; approximately 85% were seen once. The specimen sequenced was peripheral blood. These receptors all come from a woman between 65 and 79 years old with COVID-19, enrolled during active disease.

In DNA form, the CDR3 reads TGTGCCAGCAGCTTCTCCTCCTACAATGAGCAGTTCTTC. Amino acids: CASSFSSYNEQFF. The rearrangement uses TRBV7-3 and TRBJ2-1; no clear D gene. Germline CDR1 SGHTA, CDR2 FQGTGA. Between the trimmed V and J ends, which lost 3 bases and 0 bases, there was a span of 3 bases. There are 13 residues in the CDR3. The full variable domain, with the rest looked up from reference TRBV7-3 and TRBJ2-1, is GAGVSQTPSNKVTEKGKYVELRCDPISGHTALYWYRQSLGQGPEFLIYFQGTGAADDSGLPNDRFFAVRPEGSVSTLKIQRTERGDSAVYLCASSFSSYNEQFFGPGTRLTVL.

In nucleotides, the CDR3 is TGTGCCAGTAGTATAACTAACGACAGGGCGGTCTCACCCCTCCACTTT. It codes for CASSITNDRAVSPLHF. The gene calls are TRBV19 and TRBJ1-6; TRBD1 agrees at 7 bases. Germline V lookup: CDR1 LNHDA, CDR2 SQIVND (reference sequence). The V and J ends lost 2 bases and 10 bases, in that order; junction bases with no gene match: 11. The CDR3 length is 16 residues.

The J gene is TRBJ1-4, the V gene TRBV6-6; 9 bases map to TRBD1. V shed 5 bases and J 8 bases; nucleotides not matched to a gene: 6. The V gene's germline CDR1 is MNHNY and CDR2 SVGAGI (reference sequence). CDR3 length: 14 amino acids. The DNA for the CDR3 is TGTGCCAGCAGTCCCGGGACAGGGACAGAAAAACTGTTTTTT. Translation gives CASSPGTGTEKLFF.

The chain uses TRBV5-1 and TRBJ1-5; 8 nucleotides line up with TRBD1. The CDR3 is made up of 16 amino acids. CDR1 SGHRS and CDR2 YFSETQ come from the germline V gene. V was clipped by 1 base and J by 7 bases; unmatched bases: 10. This CDR3 is CASSLTTGGGRQPQHF. The DNA of the CDR3 is TGCGCCAGCAGCTTGACCACAGGGGGGGGAAGGCAGCCCCAGCATTTT.

The CDR3 region has the DNA TGTGCCAGCAGTTTACGTCCGGGAAGGATTTCCTACGAGCAGTACTTC. Its translation: CASSLRPGRISYEQYF. The chain is built from TRBV28 and TRBJ2-7; D possibly corresponds to TRBD2 (5 bases). Trimming removed 2 bases from V and 1 base from J, with 15 bases in between. The CDR3 totals 16 residues. Per germline, CDR1 MDHEN and CDR2 SYDVKM.

In DNA, the CDR3 is TGTGCCAGCAGCTTAGTAAACAGGATCTCTGAAGCTTTCTTT. Protein product: CASSLVNRISEAFF. V gene TRBV5-5 combines with J gene TRBJ1-1; D might be TRBD1 (5 bases). CDR1 is SGHKS, CDR2 YYEKEE, per germline (reference sequence). Trimming took 2 bases from V and 6 from J, leaving 14 bases between them. The CDR3 is 14 amino acids. Full variable domain (outside the CDR3, taken from reference TRBV5-5 and TRBJ1-1): DAGVTQSPTHLIKTRGQQVTLRCSPISGHKSVSWYQQVLGQGPQFIFQYYEKEERGRGNFPDRFSARQFPNYSSELNVNALLLGDSALYLCASSLVNRISEAFFGQGTRLTVV.

The rearrangement joins TRBV5-1 to TRBJ2-1, with 9 bases matching TRBD2. J gave up 10 bases and V 0 bases, and 8 bases lay outside the gene matches. The CDR3 length is 15 residues. In germline, CDR1 is SGHRS, CDR2 YFSETQ. CDR3 amino acids: CASSLDALAGREQFF. CDR3 nucleotides: TGCGCCAGCAGCTTGGACGCGCTAGCGGGGCGCGAGCAGTTCTTC.

The rearrangement uses TRBV2 and TRBJ1-2; 10 nucleotides agree with TRBD1. The V gene end was trimmed by 7 bases and the J gene end by 2 bases; junction bases not matched to a gene: 7. CDR1 and CDR2 from the germline V gene are SNHLY and FYNNEI. This CDR3 comprises 15 residues. The CDR3 is CASNRDRGRNYGYTF. CDR3 DNA sequence: TGTGCCAGCAACCGGGACAGGGGTCGAAACTATGGCTACACCTTC.

The rearrangement joins TRBV3-1 (or the pseudogene TRBV3-2) to TRBJ2-1; 7 bases line up with TRBD2. Germline V gene sequence: CDR1 LGHDT, CDR2 YNNKEL (reference sequence). The CDR3 consists of 14 residues. V lost 5 bases to trimming and J lost 9 bases; unmatched junction nucleotides: 10. CDR3 loop: CASSAGTKGAEQFF. In DNA form, the CDR3 reads TGTGCCAGCAGCGCCGGGACTAAAGGGGCTGAGCAGTTCTTC.

The V call is TRBV19, the J call TRBJ1-2; D unresolved. Deletions cut 7 bases from V and 3 bases from J, with 12 bases between. CDR1 and CDR2 (germline): LNHDA, SQIVND (reference sequence). This CDR3 comprises 13 residues. In DNA, the CDR3 is TGTGCCAGTAAAGAGTTTAGATACTATGGCTACACCTTC. This sequence encodes CASKEFRYYGYTF.

This rearrangement joins TRBV27 to TRBJ1-2; TRBD1 agrees at 9 bases. V lost 4 bases to trimming and J lost 7 bases; unmatched junction nucleotides: 7. The germline V gene encodes CDR1 MNHEY and CDR2 SMNVEV (reference sequence). The CDR3 sequence is 14 residues long. The DNA of the CDR3 is TGTGCCAGCAGTTCCACTATGACAGGGGGTGGCTACACCTTC. Translated, it gives CASSSTMTGGGYTF.

Here the CDR3 reads CASSPRFGDEAFF. In nucleotides, the CDR3 is TGTGCCAGTAGTCCCCGGTTCGGGGATGAAGCTTTCTTT. The chain employs TRBV19 and TRBJ1-1; D is uncertain. Germline loops: CDR1 LNHDA, CDR2 SQIVND (reference sequence). Trimming removed 5 bases from V and 7 bases from J, with 14 bases in between. The CDR3 extends over 13 amino acids.

This chain links TRBV7-2 with TRBJ1-1, with a tentative D call TRBD1 (6 bases). V was trimmed by 5 bases and J by 4 bases, leaving 17 bases between them. Germline loops: CDR1 SGHTA, CDR2 FQGNSA. This CDR3 is built from 15 residues. CDR3 loop: CASSVQTGRGTEAFF. CDR3 coding DNA: TGTGCCAGCAGCGTACAGACAGGACGGGGCACTGAAGCTTTCTTT.

The chain couples TRBV9 to TRBJ2-5, with 8 positions matching TRBD1. The V gene's germline CDR1 is SGDLS and CDR2 YYNGEE. The CDR3 covers 15 residues. V lost 0 bases to trimming and J lost 5 bases; unmatched junction nucleotides: 6. The CDR3 DNA is TGTGCCAGCAGCGTAGATCAGGGGGCGGGGGAGACCCAGTACTTC. It encodes CASSVDQGAGETQYF.

This clone was observed a handful of times. This chain uses TRBV6-5 with TRBJ1-4, with 8 bases that match TRBD1. V lost 8 bases, J lost 7 bases, and 6 bases stayed unmatched. There are 13 residues in the CDR3. CDR1 MNHEY and CDR2 SVGAGI come from the germline V gene. The CDR3 DNA reads TGTGCCAGCTCGGACAGGGAGTCTGAAAAACTGTTTTTT. It specifies CASSDRESEKLFF.

V gene TRBV7-3 combines with J gene TRBJ2-1; maybe TRBD1 (6 bases). This CDR3 comprises 13 residues. Germline V lookup: CDR1 SGHTA, CDR2 FQGTGA. Trimming took off 2 bases at V and 6 bases at J, with 8 bases between the two ends. The chain's CDR3 is CASSLEQGNEQFF. DNA for the CDR3: TGTGCCAGCAGCTTAGAACAGGGCAATGAGCAGTTCTTC.

The sample holds many counts of this clone. The J gene is TRBJ1-1, the V gene TRBV2; D may be TRBD1 (5 bases). CDR1 and CDR2 from the germline V gene are SNHLY and FYNNEI. CDR3 length equals 13 residues. V was shortened by 7 bases and J by 10 bases, with 19 bases between the two germline ends. The CDR3 DNA is TGTGCCAGCACAGGGTCAAACAAGGTCGGAGCTTTCTTT. Protein product: CASTGSNKVGAFF.

This clone was observed a single time. The chain is built from TRBV6-2 or TRBV6-3 and TRBJ2-7; D not resolved. The CDR3 is 14 amino acids. Germline V CDR1 and CDR2: MNHEY, SVGEGT. V was clipped by 2 bases and J by 6 bases, with 14 bases between them. The CDR3 protein is CASSYRGRGVEQYF. The CDR3 coding sequence is TGTGCCAGCAGTTACCGCGGTCGCGGAGTCGAGCAGTACTTC.

The rearrangement links TRBV6-1 to TRBJ2-1; TRBD1 matches 7 bases. CDR1 and CDR2 from the germline V gene are MNHNS and SASEGT. CDR3 length: 17 amino acids. V gave up 4 bases and J gave up 5 bases; unmatched junction bases: 14. CDR3 DNA: TGTGCCAGCAGTGCGCCATTGGGACAGACTTATAACAATGAGCAGTTCTTC. Translated, it gives CASSAPLGQTYNNEQFF.

V usage is TRBV12-3 or TRBV12-4 and J usage is TRBJ1-2; D remains ambiguous. V lost 5 bases and J 7 bases, leaving 11 bases between the germline ends. CDR3 length: 12 amino acids. CDR3 loop: CASSPGFFGYTF. In DNA, the CDR3 is TGTGCCAGCAGTCCCGGGTTTTTTGGCTACACCTTC.

This chain uses TRBV7-2 with TRBJ2-1, with 10 positions matching TRBD2. Trimming removed 5 bases from V and 0 bases from J; junction bases left unmatched: 4. The CDR3 is 16 residues long. Germline V lookup: CDR1 SGHTA, CDR2 FQGNSA. The CDR3 bases are TGTGCCAGCAGCGTATTAGCGGGGGGCTCCTACAATGAGCAGTTCTTC. This sequence encodes CASSVLAGGSYNEQFF. Filled out from reference TRBV7-2 and TRBJ2-1, the complete variable domain reads GAGVSQSPSNKVTEKGKDVELRCDPISGHTALYWYRQSLGQGLEFLIYFQGNSAPDKSGLPSDRFSAERTGGSVSTLTIQRTQQEDSAVYLCASSVLAGGSYNEQFFGPGTRLTVL.

The rearrangement links TRBV3-1 (or the pseudogene TRBV3-2) to TRBJ1-2, with a weak D call TRBD1 (5 bases). CDR3 length equals 15 residues. V was cut by 1 base and J by 4 bases, with 13 bases left in between. CDR1 LGHDT and CDR2 YNNKEL come from the germline V gene (reference sequence). DNA for the CDR3: TGTGCCAGCAGCCAAGGGGGTACCGGGGGCTATGGCTACACCTTC. It translates to CASSQGGTGGYGYTF.

The chain is built from TRBV19 and TRBJ1-1; D is unclear. Germline CDR1 and CDR2: LNHDA and SQIVND (reference sequence). Trimming removed 8 bases at V and 0 bases at J, with 10 bases between. The CDR3 spans 13 residues. This CDR3 is CASSVAMNTEAFF. In nucleotides, the CDR3 is TGTGCCAGTTCAGTAGCCATGAACACTGAAGCTTTCTTT.

Regarding this clone: Sequence at one end of the junction differs from germline and may be a read error. This rearrangement joins TRBV4-2 to TRBJ1-3; TRBD1 agrees at 8 bases. CDR3 length: 12 amino acids. CDR1 LGHNA and CDR2 YNFKEQ come from the germline V gene. CDR3 sequence (DNA): TGTGCCAGCAGCCAAGTTCCGGGACAGGTCCTTTTT. Residues: CASSQVPGQVLF.

Only a few counts were recorded for this clone. This rearrangement joins TRBV5-8 to TRBJ1-1; the D gene is possibly TRBD1 (5 bases). Trimming removed 4 bases at V and 9 bases at J, with 19 bases between. CDR1 and CDR2 (germline): SGHTS, YDEGEE. The CDR3 extends over 14 amino acids. CDR3 bases: TGTGCCAGCAGCACTCGGACATTGCTAACGCAAGCTTTCTTT. Protein sequence: CASSTRTLLTQAFF.

This clone was picked up a small number of times. This CDR3 is CASSFPGTSGRGETQYF. For the CDR3, the DNA is TGTGCCAGCAGCTTTCCCGGGACTAGCGGGAGAGGGGAGACCCAGTACTTC. V gene TRBV5-4 combines with J gene TRBJ2-5; 14 positions agree with TRBD2. The CDR3 runs 17 residues. V shed 2 bases and J 5 bases; nucleotides not matched to a gene: 8. Germline CDR1 reads SGHNT; CDR2 reads YYREEE (reference sequence).

This rearrangement joins TRBV5-8 to TRBJ1-5; 7 nucleotides match TRBD1. V shed 2 bases and J 3 bases; nucleotides not matched to a gene: 2. The CDR3 is 14 amino acids. Germline CDR1 is SGHTS and CDR2 is YDEGEE. For the CDR3, the DNA is TGTGCCAGCAGCTTCAGGGGGGACAATCAGCCCCAGCATTTT. Translation: CASSFRGDNQPQHF.

The chain links TRBV18 to TRBJ1-1; 7 nucleotides match TRBD1. The CDR3 sequence is 14 residues long. V was pared by 5 bases and J by 8 bases, with 11 bases of the junction left unmatched. CDR1 and CDR2 from the germline V gene are KGHSH and LQKENI. CDR3 nucleotide sequence: TGTGCCAGCTCATTCCCAGGGGGACGAGTGGAAGCTTTCTTT. This translates into CASSFPGGRVEAFF.